These T cell receptor beta chains were read from a single sample in a study of T cells in Graves' hyperthyroidism and ophthalmopathy. TCRdb used MiXCR to reprocess the multiplex PCR reads, holding one entry per CDR3 protein. This sample has under 200,000 distinct CDR3 sequences, with about 9.4% found just once. Sequencing was done on a sample of blood. These receptors originate from a young woman with Graves' hyperthyroidism that later progressed to Graves' ophthalmopathy. Each CDR3 is given with its conserved first and last residue. A D gene is named only where the DNA matches it firmly. Size values are once, few and many counts, or a class for expanded clones, and some rows have none.

15 many TRBJ2-1 NA TRBV18 CASSPGETSGNEQFF TGTGCCAGCTCACCAGGGGAGACTTCAGGAAATGAGCAGTTCTTC
16 few TRBJ2-2 NA TRBV28 CASSLGALGYTGELFF TGTGCCAGCAGTTTAGGGGCCCTTGGGTACACCGGGGAGCTGTTTTTT
14 many TRBJ2-2 TRBD2 TRBV6-1 CASSEARGNGELFF TGTGCCAGCAGTGAAGCGCGGGGGAACGGGGAGCTGTTTTTT
14 few TRBJ2-7 NA TRBV15 CATSRDPRPGEQYF TGTGCCACCAGCAGAGACCCACGCCCGGGGGAGCAGTACTTC
13 few TRBJ2-3 NA TRBV7-3 CASSLTPQTSQYF TGTGCCAGCAGCTTAACACCTCAGACAAGTCAGTATTTT
15 many TRBJ1-5 NA TRBV20-1 CSARDPEGRGQPQHF TGCAGTGCTAGAGATCCTGAGGGTAGAGGCCAGCCCCAGCATTTT
13 few TRBJ2-1 NA TRBV15 CATSSYGVDEQFF TGTGCCACCAGCAGTTACGGGGTTGATGAGCAGTTCTTC
14 NA TRBJ2-2 TRBD2 TRBV19 CASRVSGRTGELFF TGTGCCAGTAGGGTTAGCGGGAGAACCGGGGAGCTGTTTTTT
15 many TRBJ2-5 NA TRBV11-2 CASSLDGTRWETQYF TGTGCCAGCAGCTTAGATGGGACGCGATGGGAGACCCAGTACTTC
19 few TRBJ2-2 TRBD2 TRBV9 CASSVEALAGGIGTGELFF TGTGCCAGCAGCGTAGAGGCACTAGCGGGAGGAATTGGCACCGGGGAGCTGTTTTTT
12 many TRBJ1-1 NA TRBV29-1 CSVEAEHPEAFF TGCAGCGTTGAAGCGGAACATCCTGAAGCTTTCTTT
16 many TRBJ1-6 NA TRBV19 CASSTGVRESNSPLHF TGTGCCAGTAGTACCGGGGTCCGGGAGAGTAATTCACCCCTCCACTTT
15 many TRBJ2-1 NA TRBV5-1 CASSPGSGVNNEQFF TGCGCCAGCAGCCCCGGTTCAGGGGTGAACAATGAGCAGTTCTTC
13 many TRBJ2-2 NA TRBV12-3/TRBV12-4 CASSLHLTGELFF TGTGCCAGCAGTCTCCATTTGACCGGGGAGCTGTTTTTT
13 few TRBJ1-6 NA TRBV6-2/TRBV6-3 CASSYSSSESLHF TGTGCCAGCAGTTACTCGAGTTCGGAGTCCCTCCACTTT
15 many TRBJ2-7 TRBD2 TRBV10-3 CAISAGLADSYEQYF TGTGCCATCAGTGCGGGACTAGCGGATTCTTACGAGCAGTACTTC
13 many TRBJ1-2 NA TRBV24-1 CATSSSGRRGYTF TGTGCCACCAGCTCATCGGGGAGAAGGGGCTACACCTTC
14 NA TRBJ1-1 NA TRBV4-1 CASSHGGSGTEAFF TGCGCCAGCAGCCATGGGGGGTCGGGCACTGAAGCTTTCTTT
15 many TRBJ1-2 NA TRBV19 CASSMERGGNHGYTF TGTGCCAGTAGTATGGAGCGGGGGGGAAACCATGGCTACACCTTC
18 many TRBJ1-6 TRBD1 TRBV6-6 CASSYSRDRVVSNSPLHF TGTGCCAGCAGTTACTCGCGGGACAGGGTGGTCTCTAATTCACCCCTCCACTTT
17 NA TRBJ1-5 NA TRBV19 CASSIRSGSAGNQPQHF TGTGCCAGTAGTATAAGATCAGGGTCGGCTGGCAATCAGCCCCAGCATTTT
14 many TRBJ2-7 TRBD2 TRBV20-1 CSARYRGGAFEQYF TGCAGTGCTAGATACCGCGGGGGGGCCTTCGAGCAGTACTTC
18 many TRBJ2-6 NA TRBV11-2 CASSLGGRGNSGANVLTF TGTGCCAGCAGCTTAGGCGGCAGGGGCAACTCTGGGGCCAACGTCCTGACTTTC
15 NA TRBJ2-1 NA TRBV7-9 CASSLGVRPSDEQFF TGTGCCAGCAGCTTAGGCGTTCGACCTTCAGATGAGCAGTTCTTC
17 NA TRBJ2-5 TRBD1 TRBV30 CAWSPGTGAVWLETQYF TGTGCCTGGAGTCCCGGGACAGGGGCCGTCTGGTTGGAGACCCAGTACTTC
17 NA TRBJ1-3 NA TRBV20-1 CSAREILRSSSGNTIYF TGCAGTGCTAGAGAAATACTCCGCAGTAGCTCTGGAAACACCATATATTTT
11 many TRBJ2-5 NA TRBV5-1 CASSAQETQYF TGCGCCAGCAGCGCCCAGGAGACCCAGTACTTC
17 many TRBJ2-1 TRBD2 TRBV20-1 CSASPGFFSGRVNEQFF TGCAGTGCTAGCCCCGGTTTTTTTAGCGGGAGGGTCAATGAGCAGTTCTTC
16 many TRBJ1-4 NA TRBV30 CAWSGYRDATNEKLFF TGTGCCTGGAGCGGATACAGGGATGCAACTAATGAAAAACTGTTTTTT
15 many TRBJ2-4 TRBD2 TRBV7-2 CASSLILAAGNIQYF TGTGCCAGCAGTTTGATCCTAGCGGCTGGAAACATTCAGTACTTC
12 many TRBJ2-7 TRBD2 TRBV30 CAWNVGRGEQYF TGTGCCTGGAATGTCGGGAGGGGCGAGCAGTACTTC
13 few TRBJ1-2 TRBD1 TRBV28 CASRLGQNYGYTF TGTGCCAGCAGACTGGGACAGAACTATGGCTACACCTTC
16 many TRBJ1-5 NA TRBV6-1 CASSSGAGHSNQPQHF TGTGCCAGCAGTAGCGGAGCAGGCCATAGCAATCAGCCCCAGCATTTT
15 many TRBJ1-1 NA TRBV12-3/TRBV12-4 CASSLAVVRNTEAFF TGTGCCAGCAGTTTAGCTGTCGTAAGGAACACTGAAGCTTTCTTT
14 many TRBJ2-7 TRBD1 TRBV20-1 CSARGQGNPYEQYF TGCAGTGCTAGAGGACAGGGGAACCCCTACGAGCAGTACTTC
12 many TRBJ2-5 NA TRBV7-9 CASSFYSETQYF TGTGCCAGCAGCTTTTACTCGGAGACCCAGTACTTC
15 many TRBJ2-3 TRBD2 TRBV19 CASSIRGGYTDTQYF TGTGCCAGTAGTATACGGGGGGGATACACAGATACGCAGTATTTT
16 many TRBJ2-7 NA TRBV15 CATSRERGEELHEQYF TGTGCCACCAGCAGAGAGAGAGGGGAGGAACTCCACGAGCAGTACTTC
11 many TRBJ2-1 NA TRBV6-2/TRBV6-3 CASSYSIEQFF TGTGCCAGCAGTTACAGCATTGAGCAGTTCTTC
14 once TRBJ2-7 TRBD1 TRBV25-1 CASSGGTGIKKQYF TGTGCCAGCAGTGGCGGGACAGGGATAAAAAAGCAGTACTTC
15 NA TRBJ2-1 TRBD2 TRBV19 CASSTAGGMLGEQFF TGTGCCAGTAGTACAGCGGGAGGGATGCTTGGGGAGCAGTTCTTC
15 many TRBJ1-5 NA TRBV7-9 CASSLSGAGNQPQHF TGTGCCAGCAGCTTATCGGGTGCGGGCAATCAGCCCCAGCATTTT
18 once TRBJ2-3 TRBD2 TRBV4-1 CASSQEGLSGINTDTQYF TGCGCCAGCAGCCAAGAGGGACTGAGCGGGATCAACACAGATACGCAGTATTTT
17 many TRBJ1-5 NA TRBV7-8 CASSLGVSEISNQPQHF TGTGCCAGCAGCTTAGGGGTTTCAGAAATTAGCAATCAGCCCCAGCATTTT
16 few TRBJ2-1 NA TRBV27 CASSSQGRSDYNEQFF TGTGCCAGCAGTTCACAGGGCAGGTCTGATTACAATGAGCAGTTCTTC
14 many TRBJ2-7 NA TRBV18 CASSPIQGTYEQYF TGTGCCAGCTCACCCATACAGGGAACCTACGAGCAGTACTTC
18 few TRBJ1-5 TRBD1 TRBV20-1 CSARDPGTGYFFGQPQHF TGCAGTGCTAGGGATCCCGGGACAGGGTATTTTTTCGGTCAGCCCCAGCATTTT
13 few TRBJ1-6 TRBD1 TRBV20-1 CSARDRGGSPLHF TGCAGTGCTAGGGACAGGGGGGGTTCACCCCTCCACTTT
13 many TRBJ2-3 TRBD2 TRBV12-3/TRBV12-4 CASNIGTKDTQYF TGTGCCAGCAATATTGGGACTAAAGATACGCAGTATTTT
16 many TRBJ2-2 TRBD1 TRBV7-8 CASSLRSGQGAGELFF TGTGCCAGCAGCCTGAGGAGTGGACAGGGGGCCGGGGAGCTGTTTTTT
15 NA TRBJ2-7 NA TRBV19 CASSIGPGASYEQYF TGTGCCAGTAGTATAGGGCCAGGGGCCTCCTACGAGCAGTACTTC
15 NA TRBJ2-7 TRBD1 TRBV19 CASSRTGVLSYEQYF TGTGCCAGTAGTCGCACAGGGGTACTCTCCTACGAGCAGTACTTC
15 many TRBJ2-4 NA TRBV27 CASSGSSRAKNIQYF TGTGCCAGCTCGGGATCAAGTCGGGCCAAAAACATTCAGTACTTC
16 many TRBJ2-3 NA TRBV20-1 CSATEGGERTTDTQYF TGCAGTGCTACAGAGGGGGGGGAGCGGACAACAGATACGCAGTATTTT
16 NA TRBJ1-5 TRBD1 TRBV4-2 CASSQETGDSNQPQHF TGTGCCAGCAGCCAAGAGACAGGGGATAGCAATCAGCCCCAGCATTTT
15 many TRBJ1-1 NA TRBV5-5 CASSFSGRFPTEAFF TGTGCCAGCAGCTTCTCCGGCCGGTTCCCAACTGAAGCTTTCTTT